This T cell receptor beta chain was sequenced during a study of blood T cell repertoires in COVID-19. Only in-frame clones appear in the TCRdb table, and some are missing; sequencing was by immunoSEQ multiplex PCR. The repertoire includes 250,000 to 300,000 clones, approximately 92% of them detected once, and around 1.1% sits in the top ten. CDR3 length: 14 amino acids. Germline V lookup: CDR1 SGHDT, CDR2 YYEEEE. Trimming stripped 1 base from V and 0 bases from J, with 8 bases between. The sequencing input was PBMCs or T cells enriched from blood (not recorded which). The J gene is TRBJ2-7, the V gene TRBV5-6; tentatively, D is TRBD2 (6 bases). This sequence was found in a woman in her twenties or thirties who had recovered from COVID-19. The CDR3 reads CASSLREYSYEQYF. CDR3 coding DNA: TGTGCCAGCAGCTTGCGGGAGTACTCCTACGAGCAGTACTTC.